This record concerns one TCR beta chain sequence. This entry comes from a study of blood T cells in healthy people across ages. PCR was performed a second time for about 7 to 12 cycles using a sample-barcoded 5' primer and a J-beta primer mix. TCRdb used MiXCR to reprocess the 5' RACE reads, holding one entry per CDR3 protein. The repertoire has about 1.5 million distinct CDR3 sequences, around 39% of them found once; the top ten carry 7% to 9.5%. Looked up from germline, CDR1 is SNHLY and CDR2 is FYNNEI. This CDR3 has 15 residues. Between the trimmed V and J ends, which lost 3 bases and 2 bases, there was a span of 11 bases.

The sample was blood. The rearrangement links TRBV2 to TRBJ2-4; D might be TRBD2 (5 bases). The receptor comes from a woman younger than 35 in good health. The CDR3 bases are TGTGCCAGCAGTGAGATTCCGGGGACCAAAAACATTCAGTACTTC. Translated: CASSEIPGTKNIQYF.